This record concerns one T cell receptor beta chain sequence. Both 60 Vbeta primers and 13 Jbeta primers went into the PCR. The assay was immunoSEQ multiplex PCR, and TCRdb's table has in-frame clones only and misses some. The sample has roughly 100,000 clones, and its top ten clones hold about 0.59%. The source of the sample is a study of cytomegalovirus exposure and HLA in healthy donors. The CDR3 sequence is 16 residues long. With V trimmed by 2 bases and J by 9 bases, 8 bases remained unmatched. Germline CDR1 SGHVS, CDR2 FQNEAQ. Input material: PBMCs. This clonotype was sampled from a man between 45 and 60 years old in good health and CMV-seronegative. V gene TRBV7-8 combines with J gene TRBJ2-1, with 12 bases lining up with TRBD2. The chain's CDR3 is CASSLKRLAGGLEQFF. CDR3 coding DNA: TGTGCCAGCAGCTTAAAACGGCTAGCGGGAGGGCTTGAGCAGTTCTTC.